This T cell receptor beta chain was captured in a study of CD8+ T cells in alopecia areata. Once RNA had been extracted, it was reverse transcribed into cDNA to act as the sequencing template. TCRdb keeps only in-frame clones here, not all; method: immunoSEQ multiplex PCR. This sample has 50,000 to 70,000 clones, with 44% found just once. Germline V gene data show CDR1 as MNHEY and CDR2 as SVGAGI. The CDR3 covers 14 residues. The ends were cut back, 0 bases at V and 1 base at J, with 6 bases in the middle. Samples from alopecia areata patients were lesional scalp punch biopsies and peripheral blood. Material: NKG2D-low CD8+ T cells sorted from blood. The J gene is TRBJ2-5, the V gene TRBV6-5, with D perhaps matching TRBD1 (5 bases). The clonotype originates from a human donor with alopecia areata. CDR3 region: CASSYSGAQETQYF. CDR3 nucleotide sequence: TGTGCCAGCAGTTACTCTGGGGCCCAAGAGACCCAGTACTTC.